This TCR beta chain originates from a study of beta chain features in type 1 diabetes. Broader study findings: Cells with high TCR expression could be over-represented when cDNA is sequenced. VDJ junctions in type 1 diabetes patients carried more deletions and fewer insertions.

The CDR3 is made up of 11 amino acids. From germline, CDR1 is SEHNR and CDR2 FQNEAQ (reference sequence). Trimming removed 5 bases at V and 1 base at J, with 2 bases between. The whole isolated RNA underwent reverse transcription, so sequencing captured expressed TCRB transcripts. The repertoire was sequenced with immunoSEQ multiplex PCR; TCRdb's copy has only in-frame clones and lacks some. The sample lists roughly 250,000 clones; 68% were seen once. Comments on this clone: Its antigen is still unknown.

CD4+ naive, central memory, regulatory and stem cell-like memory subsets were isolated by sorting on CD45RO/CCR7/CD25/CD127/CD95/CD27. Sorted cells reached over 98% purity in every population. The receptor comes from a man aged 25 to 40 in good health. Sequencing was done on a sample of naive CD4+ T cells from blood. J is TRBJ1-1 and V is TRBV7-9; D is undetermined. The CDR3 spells CASSANTEAFF. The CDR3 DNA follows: TGTGCCAGCAGCGCGAACACTGAAGCTTTCTTT.